The sequence of this T cell receptor (beta chain) was determined in a study of blood T cell repertoires in COVID-19. The V end lost 0 bases, the J end lost 4 bases, and 13 bases lay between the germline ends. Per germline, CDR1 MGHRA and CDR2 YSYEKL. The CDR3 length is 15 residues. Authors' methods: Reference gene primer amplification in the assay estimated nucleated cell counts. Repertoires were generated with immunoSEQ multiplex PCR, while TCRdb's copy carries only in-frame clones and drops some. The V and J calls and clone size are taken from that table; D and trimming were inferred from the DNA. The sample contains about 270,000 clones, about 90% of which appear only once.

The sequencing input was peripheral blood. The rearrangement uses TRBV4-1 and TRBJ2-7; D is possibly TRBD2 (6 bases). This receptor was identified in a woman aged 25 to 39 with COVID-19, enrolled during active disease. The CDR3 loop is CASSQDWGELYEQYF. The CDR3 DNA reads TGCGCCAGCAGCCAAGATTGGGGGGAGCTATACGAGCAGTACTTC.